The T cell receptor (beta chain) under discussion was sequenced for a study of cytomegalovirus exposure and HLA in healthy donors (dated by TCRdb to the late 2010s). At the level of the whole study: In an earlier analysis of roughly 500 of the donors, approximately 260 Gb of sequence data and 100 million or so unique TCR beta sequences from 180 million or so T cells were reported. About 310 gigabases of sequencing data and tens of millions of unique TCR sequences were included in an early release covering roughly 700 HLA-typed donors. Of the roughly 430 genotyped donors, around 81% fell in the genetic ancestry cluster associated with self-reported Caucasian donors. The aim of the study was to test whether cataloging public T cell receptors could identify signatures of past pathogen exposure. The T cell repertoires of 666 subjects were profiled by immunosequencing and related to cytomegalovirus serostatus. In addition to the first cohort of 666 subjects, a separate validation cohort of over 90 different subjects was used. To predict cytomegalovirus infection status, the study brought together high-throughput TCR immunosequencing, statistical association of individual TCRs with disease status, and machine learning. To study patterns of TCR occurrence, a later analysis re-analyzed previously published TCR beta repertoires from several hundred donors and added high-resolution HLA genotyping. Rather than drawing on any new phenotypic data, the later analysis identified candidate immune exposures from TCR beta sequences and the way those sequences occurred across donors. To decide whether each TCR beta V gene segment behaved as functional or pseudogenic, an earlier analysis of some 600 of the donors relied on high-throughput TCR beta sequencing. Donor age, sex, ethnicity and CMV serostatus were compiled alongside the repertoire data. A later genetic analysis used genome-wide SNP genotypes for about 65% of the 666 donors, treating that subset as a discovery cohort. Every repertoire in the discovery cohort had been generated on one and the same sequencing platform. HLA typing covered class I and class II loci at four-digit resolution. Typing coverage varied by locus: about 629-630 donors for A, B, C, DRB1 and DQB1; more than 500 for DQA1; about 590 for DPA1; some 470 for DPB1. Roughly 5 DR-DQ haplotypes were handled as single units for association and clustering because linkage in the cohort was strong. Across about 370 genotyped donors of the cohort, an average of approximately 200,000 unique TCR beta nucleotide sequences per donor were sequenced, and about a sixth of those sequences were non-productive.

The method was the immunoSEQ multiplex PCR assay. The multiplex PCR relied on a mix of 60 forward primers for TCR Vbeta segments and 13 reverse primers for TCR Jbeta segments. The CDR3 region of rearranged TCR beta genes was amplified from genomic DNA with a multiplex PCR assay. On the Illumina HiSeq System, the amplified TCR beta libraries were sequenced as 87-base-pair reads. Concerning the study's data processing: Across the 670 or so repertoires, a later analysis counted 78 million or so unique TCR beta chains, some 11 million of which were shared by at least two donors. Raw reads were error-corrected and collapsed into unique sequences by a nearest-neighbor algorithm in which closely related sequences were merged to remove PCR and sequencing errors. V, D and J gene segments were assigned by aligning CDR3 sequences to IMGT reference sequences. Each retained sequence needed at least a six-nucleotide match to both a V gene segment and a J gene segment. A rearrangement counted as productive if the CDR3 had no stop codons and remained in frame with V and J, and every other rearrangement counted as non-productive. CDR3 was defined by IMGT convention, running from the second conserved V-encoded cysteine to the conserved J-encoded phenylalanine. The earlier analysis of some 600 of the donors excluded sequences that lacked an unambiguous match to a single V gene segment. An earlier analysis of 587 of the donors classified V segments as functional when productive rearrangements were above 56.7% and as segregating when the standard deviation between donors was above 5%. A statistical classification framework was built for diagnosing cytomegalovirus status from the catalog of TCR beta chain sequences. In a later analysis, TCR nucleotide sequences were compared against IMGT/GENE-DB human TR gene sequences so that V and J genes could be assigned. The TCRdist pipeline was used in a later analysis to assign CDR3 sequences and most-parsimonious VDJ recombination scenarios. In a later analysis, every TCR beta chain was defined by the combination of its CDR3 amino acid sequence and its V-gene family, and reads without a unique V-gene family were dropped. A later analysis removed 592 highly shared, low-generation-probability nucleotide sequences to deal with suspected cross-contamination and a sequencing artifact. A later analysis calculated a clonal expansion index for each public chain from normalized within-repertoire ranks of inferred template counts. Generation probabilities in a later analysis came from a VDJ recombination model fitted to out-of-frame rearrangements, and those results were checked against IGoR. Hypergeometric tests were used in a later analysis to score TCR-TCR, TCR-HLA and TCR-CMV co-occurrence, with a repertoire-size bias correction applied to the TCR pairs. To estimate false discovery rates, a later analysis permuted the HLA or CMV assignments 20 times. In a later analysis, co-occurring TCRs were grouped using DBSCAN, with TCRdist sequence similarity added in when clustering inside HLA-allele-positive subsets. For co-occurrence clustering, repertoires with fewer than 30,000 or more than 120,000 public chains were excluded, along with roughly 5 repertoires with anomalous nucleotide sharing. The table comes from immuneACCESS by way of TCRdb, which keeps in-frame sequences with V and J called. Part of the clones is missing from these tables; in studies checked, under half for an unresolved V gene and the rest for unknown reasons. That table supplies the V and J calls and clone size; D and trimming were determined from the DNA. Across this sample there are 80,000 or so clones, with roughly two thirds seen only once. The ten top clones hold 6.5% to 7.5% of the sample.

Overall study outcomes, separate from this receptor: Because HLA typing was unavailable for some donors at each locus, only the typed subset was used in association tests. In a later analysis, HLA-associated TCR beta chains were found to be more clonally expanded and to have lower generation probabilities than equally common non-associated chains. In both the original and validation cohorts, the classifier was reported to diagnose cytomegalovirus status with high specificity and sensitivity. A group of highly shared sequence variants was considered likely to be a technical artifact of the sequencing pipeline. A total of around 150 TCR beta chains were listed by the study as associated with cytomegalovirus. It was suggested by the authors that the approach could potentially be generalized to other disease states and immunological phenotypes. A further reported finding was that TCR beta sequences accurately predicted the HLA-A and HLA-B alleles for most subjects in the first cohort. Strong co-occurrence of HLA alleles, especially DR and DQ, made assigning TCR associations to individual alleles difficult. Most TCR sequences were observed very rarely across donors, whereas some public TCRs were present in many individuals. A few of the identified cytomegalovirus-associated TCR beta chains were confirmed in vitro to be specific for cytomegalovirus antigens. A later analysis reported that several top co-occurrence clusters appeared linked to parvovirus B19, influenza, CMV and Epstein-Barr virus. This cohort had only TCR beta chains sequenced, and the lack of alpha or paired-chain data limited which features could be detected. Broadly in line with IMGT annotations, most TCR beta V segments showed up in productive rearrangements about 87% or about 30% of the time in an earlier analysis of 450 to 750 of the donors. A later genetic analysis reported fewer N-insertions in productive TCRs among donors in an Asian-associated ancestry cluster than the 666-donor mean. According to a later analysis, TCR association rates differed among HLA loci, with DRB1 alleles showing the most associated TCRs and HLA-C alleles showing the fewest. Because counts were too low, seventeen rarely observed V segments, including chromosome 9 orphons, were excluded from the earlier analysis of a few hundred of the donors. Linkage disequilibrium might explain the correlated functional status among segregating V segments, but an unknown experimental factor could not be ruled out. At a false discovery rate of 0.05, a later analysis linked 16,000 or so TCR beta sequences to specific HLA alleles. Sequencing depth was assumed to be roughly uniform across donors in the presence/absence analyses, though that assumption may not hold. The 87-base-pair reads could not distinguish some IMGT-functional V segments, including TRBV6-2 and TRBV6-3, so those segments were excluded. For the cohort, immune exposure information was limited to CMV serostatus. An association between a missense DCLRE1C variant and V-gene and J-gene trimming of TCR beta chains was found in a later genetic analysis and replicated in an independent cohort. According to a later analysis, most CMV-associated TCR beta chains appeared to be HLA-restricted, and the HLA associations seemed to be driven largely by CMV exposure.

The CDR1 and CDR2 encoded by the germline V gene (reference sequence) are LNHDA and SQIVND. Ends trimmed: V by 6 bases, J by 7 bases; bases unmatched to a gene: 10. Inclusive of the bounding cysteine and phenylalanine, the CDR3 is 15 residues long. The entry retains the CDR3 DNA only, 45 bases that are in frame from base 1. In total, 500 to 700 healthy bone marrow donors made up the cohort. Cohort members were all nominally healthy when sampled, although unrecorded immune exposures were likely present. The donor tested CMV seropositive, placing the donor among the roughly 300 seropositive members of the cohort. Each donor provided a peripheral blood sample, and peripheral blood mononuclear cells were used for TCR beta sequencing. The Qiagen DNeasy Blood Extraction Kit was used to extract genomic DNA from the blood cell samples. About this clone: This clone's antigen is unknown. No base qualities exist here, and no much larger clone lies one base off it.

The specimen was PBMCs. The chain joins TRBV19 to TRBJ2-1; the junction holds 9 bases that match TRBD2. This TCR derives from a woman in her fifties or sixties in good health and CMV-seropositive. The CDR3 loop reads CASRLGAGGENEQFF. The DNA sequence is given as TGTGCCAGTAGGTTGGGAGCGGGGGGTGAGAATGAGCAGTTCTTC.